The rows below give T cell receptor beta chains drawn from one sample of a study of Graves' ophthalmopathy and Graves' hyperthyroidism. TCRdb itself ran the multiplex PCR reads through MiXCR, one entry per CDR3 protein. The sample contains around 1.1 million distinct CDR3 sequences, less than 45% of which appear only once. Sequences were obtained from peripheral blood or thyroid tissue (not recorded which). The source is an adult man with Graves' hyperthyroidism. CDR3s include the opening cysteine and the closing phenylalanine or tryptophan.

J gene | V gene | CDR3 protein
TRBJ1-6 | TRBV9 | CASSVFGRNSPLHF
TRBJ2-7 | TRBV11-2 | CASSPRGWLSGGESHYEQYF
TRBJ1-5 | TRBV27 | CTSSLYGVASNQPQHF
TRBJ2-7 | TRBV2 | CASRTTAGYEQYF
TRBJ2-7 | TRBV12-3/TRBV12-4 | CASSAVSGGSSYEQYF
TRBJ1-2 | TRBV9 | CASSVDVGDYGYTF
TRBJ2-6 | TRBV6-1 | CASSEPPGGTGANVLTF
TRBJ1-5 | TRBV2 | CASSFPGTVSNQPQHF
TRBJ1-5 | TRBV7-8 | CASSLVGGGSNQPQHF
TRBJ2-7 | TRBV6-6 | CASSSFADAYEQYF
TRBJ2-5 | TRBV7-9 | CASSLGTGNQPQYF
TRBJ2-7 | TRBV11-2 | CASSPEGGQSRRYEQYF
TRBJ1-1 | TRBV9 | CASSIGGGKSEAFF
TRBJ1-2 | TRBV20-1 | CSARDPRDYGYTF
TRBJ2-7 | TRBV5-4 | CASSGPSYYEQYF
TRBJ1-2 | TRBV15 | CATSREDRGGIYGYTF
TRBJ2-6 | TRBV19 | CASRMLGSGANVLTF
NA | TRBV7-2 | CASSLGREGNEQYF
TRBJ1-1 | TRBV2 | CASSRQGAKTEAFF
TRBJ2-5 | TRBV20-1 | CSASRSGGLQETQYF
TRBJ2-7 | TRBV15 | CATSVSGGPYEQYF
TRBJ1-2 | TRBV29-1 | CSVEGGRPVANCGYTF
TRBJ2-7 | TRBV20-1 | CSAKKGASGSASYEQYF
TRBJ1-4 | TRBV7-2 | CASSLAGTGDNEKLFF
TRBJ2-6 | TRBV7-8 | CASSFGSGANVLTF
TRBJ1-4 | TRBV12-3/TRBV12-4 | CASSPEGPDEKLFF
TRBJ1-4 | TRBV7-9 | CASSLIQGGREKLFF
TRBJ2-5 | TRBV28 | CASNFQGTETQYF
TRBJ1-1 | TRBV20-1 | CSARRTGSTEAFF
TRBJ2-7 | TRBV4-1 | CASRQKSGDSYEQYF
TRBJ1-5 | TRBV15 | CATSRGNIGSEHF